Described below is a single T cell receptor beta chain sequence and its context. This clonotype has ten or more counts. Its specific antigen is unknown. Base qualities are not at hand, and no much larger clone is one base apart. The data derive from a study of T cells after yellow fever vaccination (dated by TCRdb to 2018 to 2020). With respect to the entire study: The SMART-Seq v4 Ultra Low Input RNA kit was used to prepare libraries from fractions with low cell numbers. Two healthy male donors made up the cohort, one aged 18 to 29 years and the other aged 30 to 39 years. Bulk PBMC replicates and cell subsets were isolated from blood drawn at multiple timepoints before and after both primary and secondary immunization. To follow T-cell clones before and after primary and booster YFV17D yellow fever vaccination, bulk TCR alpha and beta repertoires were sequenced over time.

Overall study results and their limits: Computational filtering was required because FACS-sorted repertoires could contain abundant contaminating clonotypes from the bulk population. Because only two donors were included in the study, the extent to which the findings can be generalized is limited. The secondary T-cell response was found to be weaker but faster than the primary response, with a peak reached on day 5 rather than on day 15. A small fraction of clonotypes appeared in both the CD4 and CD8 compartments, likely as a result of convergent recombination. Most clones expanded after primary vaccination (96% of CD4 and roughly 90% of CD8) were re-detected after the booster, suggesting that broad memory maintenance occurred.

The sample's treatment or condition label, in plain terms: live attenuated yellow fever vaccine strain. A standard Ficoll-Paque protocol was used to isolate PBMCs from peripheral blood. Dynabeads CD4 and CD8 positive selection kits were used to isolate CD4 and CD8 T-cell fractions. TriZol was used to extract RNA from bulk PBMCs, CD4 and CD8 fractions, and dextramer-positive and dextramer-negative fractions. The CDR3 starts with the cysteine, ends with the phenylalanine, and has 13 residues. Kept here is only the CDR3 DNA, which spans 39 bases and is read in frame from base 1. The germline V gene yields MGHDK for CDR1 and SYGVNS for CDR2. V is clipped by 3 bases and J by 3 bases, and the sequence between their germline boundaries is 8 bases long. TCR cDNA was synthesized by 5'RACE template switching, through which a universal primer site and unique molecular identifiers were introduced. Priming for cDNA synthesis came from both the TCR alpha and TCR beta constant segments. Library amplification used two PCR steps, and the second PCR step added sample barcodes and sequencing adapters. Sequencing of the libraries was done on either Illumina HiSeq 2500 (2x100 bp) or NovaSeq (2x150 bp). The authors' analysis ran thus. MIGEC handled demultiplexing of reads and collapsing into UMI consensus sequences, while MiXCR performed V(D)J alignment. Vaccine-responding clonotypes were identified with edgeR using replicate PBMC samples, with FDR below 0.01 and a log2 fold change above 5 up to day 15 being required. Each bulk clonotype was labeled CD4 or CD8 based on which sequenced repertoire, CD4 or CD8, contained the clonotype at higher abundance. Starting from the raw public reads, TCRdb applied fastp trimming at Q25, assembled clones with MiXCR and retained in-frame beta chains. Entries are consolidated by CDR3 protein sequence, retaining the most common genes and DNA. TCRdb, not the authors, supplied the V and J calls. This sample has some 110,000 distinct CDR3 sequences in its table, and 8.4% of those were observed once. Roughly 25% of the sample lies in the top ten.

This sample comprised CD8+ T cells sorted from PBMCs, obtained 45 days after the yellow fever booster vaccination. This TCR came from a man aged 30 to 45 who received the YFV17D yellow fever vaccine. This sequence uses TRBV25-1 and TRBJ1-2, with the D gene call left open. The CDR3 region has the sequence CASSDQRDYGYTF. At the DNA level, the sequence is TGTGCCAGCAGTGATCAGAGGGACTATGGCTACACCTTC.